Below, 30 T cell receptor beta chains from the same sample are listed, as sequenced in a study of blood T cell repertoires in COVID-19. The protocol was immunoSEQ multiplex PCR, while the TCRdb copy is restricted to in-frame clones and leaves out a portion. The table records 150,000 to 200,000 clones, roughly 90% of them present only once. Sequenced sample: peripheral blood. Receptors were obtained from a woman aged 55-69 years with COVID-19, enrolled during active disease.

V is TRBV2 and J is TRBJ1-5, with D tentatively TRBD1 (6 bases). The length of the CDR3 is 14 residues. Germline V gene data show CDR1 as SNHLY and CDR2 as FYNNEI. V lost 3 bases to trimming and J lost 6 bases, with 12 bases between them. The CDR3 sequence is CASSDRGLIQPQHF. DNA of the CDR3: TGTGCCAGCAGTGACAGGGGCCTGATTCAGCCCCAGCATTTT.

This clone was seen a handful of times. The chain recombines TRBV10-2 with TRBJ1-2; D is perhaps TRBD1 (6 bases). Germline assignment: CDR1 WSHSY and CDR2 SAAADI. Trimming shortened V by 0 bases and J by 7 bases, and 9 bases separated the two germline ends. The CDR3 runs to 13 residues. DNA of the CDR3: TGCGCCAGCAGTGAGTCATTCAGGGGTGGCTACACCTTC. This encodes CASSESFRGGYTF.

This clone was observed a handful of times. The rearrangement uses TRBV9 and TRBJ2-7, with 7 bases that match TRBD1. Trimming cost V 2 bases and J 3 bases; bases outside gene matches: 11. Germline CDR1 and CDR2: SGDLS and YYNGEE. The CDR3 runs 16 residues. The CDR3 is CASSVAPGQQGYEQYF. DNA for the CDR3: TGTGCCAGCAGCGTCGCACCGGGACAGCAGGGCTACGAGCAGTACTTC.

This rearrangement joins TRBV5-1 to TRBJ2-7; 11 bases match TRBD2. V shed 3 bases, J shed 5 bases, and the junction held 7 bases outside the gene matches. The CDR3 runs 15 residues. Germline loops: CDR1 SGHRS, CDR2 YFSETQ. The CDR3 DNA follows: TGCGCCAGCAGCTCTCGCACTAGCGGGAGCCACGAGCAGTACTTC. The encoded protein is CASSSRTSGSHEQYF.

The sample holds one count of this clone. The chain uses TRBV27 and TRBJ2-3, with D possibly TRBD2 on 5 matching bases. Trimming left V 1 base short and J 0 bases short, with 11 bases between. The CDR3 is made up of 16 amino acids. CDR1 is MNHEY, CDR2 SMNVEV, per germline (reference sequence). The CDR3 DNA reads TGTGCCAGCAGTTTATTCCGGGAATTAAGCACAGATACGCAGTATTTT. As protein: CASSLFRELSTDTQYF.

This clone was observed a handful of times. The chain is built from TRBV29-1 and TRBJ2-7, with 10 bases matching TRBD2. Germline trimming cut 1 base from V and 0 bases from J; bases unmatched to any gene: 6. The CDR3 spans 16 residues. From germline, CDR1 is SQVTM and CDR2 ANQGSEA. CDR3 DNA sequence: TGCAGCGTTGAAGGTCCGGCTAGCGGGAGCTCCTACGAGCAGTACTTC. It translates to CSVEGPASGSSYEQYF.

In its sample, this clone was seen once. This chain connects TRBV6-5 to TRBJ2-5; a weak D match, TRBD1 (5 bases). Trimming shortened V by 4 bases and J by 7 bases, and 7 bases separated the two germline ends. The length of the CDR3 is 11 residues. From germline, CDR1 is MNHEY and CDR2 SVGAGI. CDR3 residues: CASSSQGTQYF. The CDR3 nucleotides read TGTGCCAGCAGTTCCCAGGGGACCCAGTACTTC.

The chain uses TRBV14 and TRBJ2-1, with 7 bases lining up with TRBD2. This CDR3 region has 15 residues. With 0 bases clipped from V and 9 bases from J, the junction kept 8 bases outside the gene matches. Germline values: CDR1 SGHDN, CDR2 FVKESK. CDR3 DNA sequence: TGTGCCAGCAGCCAAGAGGGGGAGGGGCAATGTGAGCAGTTCTTC. Encoded protein: CASSQEGEGQCEQFF.

V gene TRBV2 combines with J gene TRBJ2-7; a possible D gene is TRBD2 (6 bases). CDR3 size: 15 residues. Germline V CDR1 and CDR2: SNHLY, FYNNEI. V lost 5 bases, J lost 2 bases, and 16 bases lay in between. CDR3 sequence reads: CASSPTSSTTYEQYF. As DNA, the CDR3 is TGTGCCAGCAGTCCTACTAGCTCCACAACCTACGAGCAGTACTTC. The full variable domain, its missing parts supplied by reference TRBV2 and TRBJ2-7, is EPEVTQTPSHQVTQMGQEVILRCVPISNHLYFYWYRQILGQKVEFLVSFYNNEISEKSEIFDDQFSVERPDGSNFTLKIRSTKLEDSAMYFCASSPTSSTTYEQYFGPGTRLTVT.

The chain couples TRBV2 to TRBJ1-5; D is uncertain. This CDR3 is built from 13 residues. The V end was cut by 6 bases, the J end by 7 bases, with 13 bases between. CDR1 SNHLY and CDR2 FYNNEI come from the germline V gene. The chain's CDR3 is CASRGGLPQPQHF. The CDR3 nucleotides are TGTGCCAGCAGGGGAGGGCTGCCGCAGCCCCAGCATTTT.

The chain carries TRBV19 and TRBJ2-6; 7 bases are a match to TRBD1. Unmatched junction bases numbered 14, after V lost 7 bases and J lost 2 bases. This CDR3 region has 18 residues. Germline-derived CDR1 and CDR2 are LNHDA and SQIVND (reference sequence). For the CDR3, the DNA is TGTGCCAGTACCCCCGTCGCAACAGGGGAAGCTGGGGCCAACGTCCTGACTTTC. Protein: CASTPVATGEAGANVLTF.

The CDR3 loop reads CASSYSGTSGNYEQYF. CDR3 bases: TGTGCCAGCAGTTACTCGGGGACTAGCGGGAACTACGAGCAGTACTTC. The V gene is TRBV6-2 or TRBV6-3, the J gene TRBJ2-7, with 13 bases fitting TRBD2. The V gene's germline CDR1 is MNHEY and CDR2 SVGEGT. Trimming took 0 bases from V and 3 from J; bases not matched to a gene: 2. CDR3 length equals 16 residues.

V gene TRBV6-5 combines with J gene TRBJ2-1; D possibly corresponds to TRBD1 (6 bases). The CDR3 consists of 13 residues. V was pared by 8 bases and J by 7 bases, with 15 bases between. Germline V gene lookup returns CDR1 MNHEY and CDR2 SVGAGI. CDR3 DNA: TGTGCCAGCCCGACAGGAACGAATAATGAGCAGTTCTTC. It specifies CASPTGTNNEQFF.

The J gene is TRBJ2-2, the V gene TRBV19, with TRBD2 matching 9 bases. Per germline, CDR1 LNHDA and CDR2 SQIVND (reference sequence). The V gene end was trimmed by 6 bases and the J gene end by 5 bases; junction bases not matched to a gene: 13. The CDR3 is 17 amino acids. The CDR3 bases are TGTGCCAGTAGCCGGCGGTTCGCTAGCGGGATGACCGGGGAGCTGTTTTTT. Translation gives CASSRRFASGMTGELFF.

CDR3 DNA: TGTGCCAGCAGCACCGGACAGGCCCCCTCTGGAAACACCATATATTTT. Translating it yields CASSTGQAPSGNTIYF. The chain combines TRBV5-4 with TRBJ1-3, with 7 bases fitting TRBD1. Germline CDR1 reads SGHNT; CDR2 reads YYREEE (reference sequence). J gave up 0 bases and V 4 bases, and 7 bases lay outside the gene matches. The CDR3 length is 16 residues.

This clone was found once. The genes are TRBV29-1 and TRBJ2-2; D perhaps matches TRBD1 (6 bases). Trimming cost V 0 bases and J 9 bases, with 11 bases left between them. The CDR3 is made up of 13 amino acids. Germline-derived CDR1 and CDR2 are SQVTM and ANQGSEA. The DNA of the CDR3 is TGCAGCGTTGAAGAGATCAGGGGACGGGAGCTGTTTTTT. Translated, it gives CSVEEIRGRELFF.

The V call is TRBV12-3 or TRBV12-4, the J call TRBJ1-2; the D gene is possibly TRBD1 (6 bases). With 3 bases removed from V and 8 bases from J, the gap between germline ends came to 13 bases. The CDR3 is 13 residues long. CDR3 sequence (DNA): TGTGCCAGCAGTTTTTGGCAGGGGTTAGGCTACACCTTC. It is translated as CASSFWQGLGYTF.

The chain carries TRBV6-5 and TRBJ1-1; TRBD1 is a possible D gene (5 bases). Between the trimmed V and J ends, which lost 2 bases and 4 bases, there was a span of 14 bases. CDR1 is MNHEY and CDR2 is SVGAGI in the germline V gene. CDR3 length equals 15 residues. The CDR3 region has the DNA TGTGCCAGCAGTTACACCCCCCCCAGGGCCACTGAAGCTTTCTTT. This codes for CASSYTPPRATEAFF.

The chain joins TRBV13 to TRBJ1-1, with a possible D match to TRBD1 (5 bases). Trimming removed 1 base at V and 2 bases at J, with 11 bases between. The V gene's germline CDR1 is PRHDT and CDR2 FYEKMQ (reference sequence). The CDR3 sequence is 15 residues long. Here the CDR3 DNA reads TGTGCCAGCAGCTTAGATACAGGCCTAAACACTGAAGCTTTCTTT. This sequence encodes CASSLDTGLNTEAFF.

The chain combines TRBV6-5 with TRBJ1-1; D is perhaps TRBD1 (6 bases). The germline CDR1 and CDR2 sequences are MNHEY and SVGAGI. V was shortened by 7 bases and J by 1 base, with 10 bases between the two germline ends. The CDR3 contains 13 residues. The CDR3 reads CASIGTKNTEAFF. CDR3 nucleotide sequence: TGTGCCAGCATCGGGACAAAGAACACTGAAGCTTTCTTT.

The chain couples TRBV6-6 to TRBJ1-5, with D hard to call. CDR3 size: 15 residues. V was clipped by 8 bases and J by 4 bases, with 18 bases between them. Germline CDR1 MNHNY, CDR2 SVGAGI (reference sequence). CDR3 in DNA: TGTGCCAGCGCCCCCGCGGTGTGGTCAAATCAGCCCCAGCATTTT. It translates to CASAPAVWSNQPQHF.

This clone was detected only once. The CDR3 DNA follows: TGTGCCAGTAGTCTTCAGGGCTCGCGCGGGAAAACGAAACTGTTTTTT. It is translated as CASSLQGSRGKTKLFF. The chain combines TRBV19 with TRBJ1-4; tentatively, D is TRBD1 (5 bases). Trimming removed 5 bases from V and 11 bases from J, with 24 bases in between. The CDR3 contains 16 residues. The germline CDR1 and CDR2 sequences are LNHDA and SQIVND (reference sequence).

In its sample, this clone was seen once. The chain joins TRBV7-2 to TRBJ1-1; the D is unclear. CDR1 and CDR2 from the germline V gene are SGHTA and FQGNSA. This CDR3 spans 14 amino acids. The ends were cut back, 5 bases at V and 2 bases at J, with 12 bases in the middle. The CDR3 protein is CASSPRYGNTEAFF. As DNA, the CDR3 is TGTGCCAGCAGCCCCCGATACGGTAACACTGAAGCTTTCTTT.

The chain carries TRBV28 and TRBJ1-4; the D gene is possibly TRBD1 (6 bases). CDR3 size: 18 residues. Germline V gene lookup returns CDR1 MDHEN and CDR2 SYDVKM. The germline V and J ends were trimmed by 7 bases and 0 bases, with 21 bases remaining between them. Here the CDR3 reads CASNSERGHRATNEKLFF. CDR3 coding DNA: TGTGCCAGCAACTCCGAGCGAGGACACAGGGCAACTAATGAAAAACTGTTTTTT.

The chain has TRBV19 and TRBJ2-1; 9 nucleotides match TRBD2. Germline CDR1 LNHDA, CDR2 SQIVND (reference sequence). V shed 4 bases and J 10 bases; nucleotides not matched to a gene: 5. This CDR3 has 13 amino acids. The CDR3 region has the DNA TGTGCCAGTAGTAGCGGGAGGGCCTGGGAGCAGTTCTTC. Its protein product is CASSSGRAWEQFF.

This chain uses TRBV19 with TRBJ1-6; TRBD1 aligns across 7 bases. J was trimmed by 7 bases and V by 8 bases; bases with no gene match: 8. This CDR3 has 14 amino acids. Germline CDR1 reads LNHDA; CDR2 reads SQIVND (reference sequence). The CDR3 here is CASEHRGRNSPLHF. CDR3 nucleotides: TGTGCCAGTGAACACAGGGGTCGGAATTCACCCCTCCACTTT.

The V call is TRBV11-2, the J call TRBJ2-1; D is uncertain. Germline V gives CDR1 SGHAT, CDR2 FQNNGV. The V and J ends lost 8 bases and 5 bases respectively, with 7 bases between them. This CDR3 is 11 amino acids long. As DNA, the CDR3 is TGTGCCAGCGAGAAGCACAATGAGCAGTTCTTC. It translates to CASEKHNEQFF.

The chain combines TRBV3-1 (or the pseudogene TRBV3-2) with TRBJ2-6; 9 bases line up with TRBD1. Germline CDR1 reads LGHDT; CDR2 reads YNNKEL (reference sequence). The CDR3 has 20 residues. V lost 5 bases to trimming and J lost 2 bases; unmatched junction nucleotides: 16. The CDR3 region is CASSRKVPGTGFTGANVLTF. The DNA for the CDR3 is TGTGCCAGCAGCAGAAAGGTGCCCGGGACAGGGTTTACTGGGGCCAACGTCCTGACTTTC.

This clone appeared many times. The chain couples TRBV7-3 to TRBJ2-2; D ambiguous. The CDR3 covers 13 residues. Germline V gene data show CDR1 as SGHTA and CDR2 as FQGTGA. Trimming removed 2 bases at V and 4 bases at J, with 5 bases between. The CDR3 region has the DNA TGTGCCAGCAGCTTACAATGCACCGGGGAGCTGTTTTTT. Amino acids: CASSLQCTGELFF.

V is TRBV9 and J is TRBJ1-4, with D hard to call. The CDR3 length is 13 residues. Deletions cut 4 bases from V and 8 bases from J, with 12 bases between. CDR1 and CDR2 (germline): SGDLS, YYNGEE. The CDR3 bases are TGTGCCAGCAGCCCCGGGATTTCGGAAAAACTGTTTTTT. This codes for CASSPGISEKLFF.